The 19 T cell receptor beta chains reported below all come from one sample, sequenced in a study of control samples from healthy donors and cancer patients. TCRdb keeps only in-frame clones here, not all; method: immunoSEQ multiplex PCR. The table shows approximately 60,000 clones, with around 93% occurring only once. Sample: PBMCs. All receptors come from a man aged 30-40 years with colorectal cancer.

CDR3 residues: CASSLDGGQGSYEQYF. DNA of the CDR3: TGTGCCAGCAGCTTAGACGGGGGACAGGGGTCCTACGAGCAGTACTTC. The chain uses TRBV7-2 and TRBJ2-7, with 10 bases aligning to TRBD1. The ends lost 1 base at V and 1 base at J; junction bases unmatched: 4. Per germline, CDR1 SGHTA and CDR2 FQGNSA. This CDR3 region has 16 residues.

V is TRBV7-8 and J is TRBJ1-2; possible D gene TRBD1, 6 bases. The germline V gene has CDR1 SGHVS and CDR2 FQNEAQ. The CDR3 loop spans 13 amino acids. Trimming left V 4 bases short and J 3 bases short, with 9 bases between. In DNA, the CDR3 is TGTGCCAGCAGCTCCCGGACAGACTATGGCTACACCTTC. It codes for CASSSRTDYGYTF.

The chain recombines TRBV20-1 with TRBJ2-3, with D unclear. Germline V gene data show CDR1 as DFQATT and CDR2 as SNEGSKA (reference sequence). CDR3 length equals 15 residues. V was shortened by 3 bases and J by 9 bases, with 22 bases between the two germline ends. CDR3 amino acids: CSASSPTSSIGTQYF. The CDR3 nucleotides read TGCAGTGCTAGTTCCCCGACCTCCAGTATAGGAACGCAGTATTTT.

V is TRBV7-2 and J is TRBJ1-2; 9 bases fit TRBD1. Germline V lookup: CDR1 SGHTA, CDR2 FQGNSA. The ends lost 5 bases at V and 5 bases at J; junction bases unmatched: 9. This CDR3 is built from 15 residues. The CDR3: CASSGRQGGSYGYTF. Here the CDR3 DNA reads TGTGCCAGCAGCGGTAGACAGGGGGGGTCTTATGGCTACACCTTC.

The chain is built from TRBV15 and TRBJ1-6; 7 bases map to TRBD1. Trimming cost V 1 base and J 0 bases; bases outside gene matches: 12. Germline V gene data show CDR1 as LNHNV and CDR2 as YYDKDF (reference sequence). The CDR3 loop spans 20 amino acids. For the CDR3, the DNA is TGTGCCACCAGCAGAGTTGAGACAGGGCTCGTAAGCTCCTATAATTCACCCCTCCACTTT. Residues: CATSRVETGLVSSYNSPLHF.

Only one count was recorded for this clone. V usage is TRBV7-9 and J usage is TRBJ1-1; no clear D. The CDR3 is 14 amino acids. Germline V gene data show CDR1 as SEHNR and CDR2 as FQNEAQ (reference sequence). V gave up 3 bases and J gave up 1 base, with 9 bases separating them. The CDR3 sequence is CASSLVAGNTEAFF. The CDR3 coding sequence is TGTGCCAGCAGCTTGGTAGCAGGGAACACTGAAGCTTTCTTT.

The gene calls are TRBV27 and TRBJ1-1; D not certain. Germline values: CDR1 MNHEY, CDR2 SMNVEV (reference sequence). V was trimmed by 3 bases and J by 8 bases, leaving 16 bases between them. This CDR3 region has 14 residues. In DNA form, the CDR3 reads TGTGCCAGCAGTTTCGCTTATTTTAGGGAGGAAGCTTTCTTT. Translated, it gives CASSFAYFREEAFF.

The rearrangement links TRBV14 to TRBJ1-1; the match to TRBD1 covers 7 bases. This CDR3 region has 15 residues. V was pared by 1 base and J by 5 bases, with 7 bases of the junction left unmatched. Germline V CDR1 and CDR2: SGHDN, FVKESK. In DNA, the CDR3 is TGTGCCAGCAGCCAAGCTTTTACAGGGGTGACTGAAGCTTTCTTT. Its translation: CASSQAFTGVTEAFF.

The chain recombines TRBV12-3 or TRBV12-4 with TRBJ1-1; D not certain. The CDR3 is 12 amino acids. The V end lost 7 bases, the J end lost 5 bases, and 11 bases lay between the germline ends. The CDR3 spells CASTRDMTEAFF. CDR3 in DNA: TGTGCCAGCACCCGAGACATGACTGAAGCTTTCTTT.

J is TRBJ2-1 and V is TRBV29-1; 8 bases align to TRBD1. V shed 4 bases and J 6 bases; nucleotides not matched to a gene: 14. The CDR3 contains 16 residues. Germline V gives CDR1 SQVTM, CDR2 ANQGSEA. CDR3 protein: CSVAAVRTGLGNEQFF. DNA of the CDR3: TGCAGCGTTGCAGCGGTTAGGACAGGGCTCGGCAATGAGCAGTTCTTC.

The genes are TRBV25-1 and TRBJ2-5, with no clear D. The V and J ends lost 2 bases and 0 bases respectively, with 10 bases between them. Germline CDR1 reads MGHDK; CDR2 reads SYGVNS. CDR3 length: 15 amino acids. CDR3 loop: CASSEGSQYQETQYF. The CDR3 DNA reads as TGTGCCAGCAGTGAAGGTAGCCAGTACCAAGAGACCCAGTACTTC.

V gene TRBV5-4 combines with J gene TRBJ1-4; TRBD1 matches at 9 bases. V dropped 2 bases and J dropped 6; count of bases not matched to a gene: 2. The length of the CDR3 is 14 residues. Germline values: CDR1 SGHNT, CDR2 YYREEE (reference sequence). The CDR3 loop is CASSLRQGDEKLFF. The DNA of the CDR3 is TGTGCCAGCAGCTTAAGACAGGGGGATGAAAAACTGTTTTTT.

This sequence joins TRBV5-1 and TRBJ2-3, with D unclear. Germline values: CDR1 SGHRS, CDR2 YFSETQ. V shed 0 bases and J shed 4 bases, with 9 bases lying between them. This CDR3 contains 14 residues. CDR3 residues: CASSLGPNADTQYF. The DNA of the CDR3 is TGCGCCAGCAGCTTGGGTCCGAACGCAGATACGCAGTATTTT.

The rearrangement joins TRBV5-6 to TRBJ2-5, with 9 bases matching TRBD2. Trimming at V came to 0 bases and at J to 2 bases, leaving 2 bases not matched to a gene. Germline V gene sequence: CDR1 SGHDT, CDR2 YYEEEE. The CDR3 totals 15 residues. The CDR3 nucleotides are TGTGCCAGCAGCTTGGGACTAGCGGCGCAAGAGACCCAGTACTTC. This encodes CASSLGLAAQETQYF.

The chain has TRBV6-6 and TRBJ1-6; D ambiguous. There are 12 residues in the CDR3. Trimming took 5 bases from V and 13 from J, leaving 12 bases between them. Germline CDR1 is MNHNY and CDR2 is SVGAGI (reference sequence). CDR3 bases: TGTGCCAGCAGTCCCCCCTTGGCCCCCCTCCACTTT. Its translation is CASSPPLAPLHF.

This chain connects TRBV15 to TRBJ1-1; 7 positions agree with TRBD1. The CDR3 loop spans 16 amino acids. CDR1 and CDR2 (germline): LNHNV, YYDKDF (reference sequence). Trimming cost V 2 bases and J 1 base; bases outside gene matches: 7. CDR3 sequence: CATSRSGTARNTEAFF. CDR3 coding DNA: TGTGCCACCAGCAGATCCGGGACAGCTAGGAACACTGAAGCTTTCTTT.

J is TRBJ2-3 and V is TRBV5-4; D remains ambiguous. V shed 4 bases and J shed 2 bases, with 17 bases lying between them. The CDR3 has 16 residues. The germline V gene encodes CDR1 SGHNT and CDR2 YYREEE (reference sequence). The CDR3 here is CASSQSGISTTDTQYF. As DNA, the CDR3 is TGTGCCAGCAGCCAATCGGGTATATCGACCACAGATACGCAGTATTTT.

For the CDR3, the DNA is TGTGCCAGTAGTAAGGACAGGGGGCAAGTTCAGCCCCAGCATTTT. This codes for CASSKDRGQVQPQHF. The genes are TRBV19 and TRBJ1-5; 11 bases agree with TRBD1. CDR3 size: 15 residues. After removal of 4 bases from V and 6 bases from J, the junction contained 5 bases not matched to a gene. From germline, CDR1 is LNHDA and CDR2 SQIVND (reference sequence).

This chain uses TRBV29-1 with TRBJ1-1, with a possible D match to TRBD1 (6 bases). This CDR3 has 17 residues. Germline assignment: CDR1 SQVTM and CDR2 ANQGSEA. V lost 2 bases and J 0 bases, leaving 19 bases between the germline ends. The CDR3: CSVESEGGDFMNTEAFF. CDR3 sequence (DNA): TGCAGCGTTGAATCGGAGGGGGGCGATTTCATGAACACTGAAGCTTTCTTT.